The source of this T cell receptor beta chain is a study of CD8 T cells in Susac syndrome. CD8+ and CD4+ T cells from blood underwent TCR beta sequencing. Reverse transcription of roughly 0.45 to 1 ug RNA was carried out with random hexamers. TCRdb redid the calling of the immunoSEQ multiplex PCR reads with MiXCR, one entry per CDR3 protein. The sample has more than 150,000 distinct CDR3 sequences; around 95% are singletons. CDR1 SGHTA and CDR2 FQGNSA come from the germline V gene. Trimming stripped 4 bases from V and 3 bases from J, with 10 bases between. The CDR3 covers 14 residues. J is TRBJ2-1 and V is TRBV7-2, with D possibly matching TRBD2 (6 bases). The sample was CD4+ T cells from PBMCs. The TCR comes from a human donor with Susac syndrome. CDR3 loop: CASSSGVGYNEQFF. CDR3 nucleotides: TGTGCCAGCAGCTCGGGGGTAGGCTACAATGAGCAGTTCTTC.